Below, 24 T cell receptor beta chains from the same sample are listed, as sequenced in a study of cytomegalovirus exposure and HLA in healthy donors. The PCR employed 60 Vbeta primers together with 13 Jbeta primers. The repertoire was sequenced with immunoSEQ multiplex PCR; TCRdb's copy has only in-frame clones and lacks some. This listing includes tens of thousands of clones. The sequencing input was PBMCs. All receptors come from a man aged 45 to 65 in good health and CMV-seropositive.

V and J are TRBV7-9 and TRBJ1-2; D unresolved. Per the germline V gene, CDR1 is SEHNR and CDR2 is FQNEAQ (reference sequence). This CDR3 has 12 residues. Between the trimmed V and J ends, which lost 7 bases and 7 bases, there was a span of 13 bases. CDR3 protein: CASTPLISGYTF. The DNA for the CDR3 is TGTGCCAGCACTCCCCTTATTAGTGGCTACACCTTC.

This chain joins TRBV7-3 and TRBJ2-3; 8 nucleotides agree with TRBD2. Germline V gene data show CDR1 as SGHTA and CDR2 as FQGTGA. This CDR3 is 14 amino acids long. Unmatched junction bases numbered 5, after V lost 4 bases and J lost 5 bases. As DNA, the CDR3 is TGTGCCAGCAGCTATGGGACTAGAAGAGATACGCAGTATTTT. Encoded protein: CASSYGTRRDTQYF.

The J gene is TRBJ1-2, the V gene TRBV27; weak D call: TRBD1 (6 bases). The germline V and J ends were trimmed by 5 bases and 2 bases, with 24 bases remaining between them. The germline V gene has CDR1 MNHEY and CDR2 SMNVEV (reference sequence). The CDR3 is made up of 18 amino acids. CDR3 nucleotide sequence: TGTGCCAGCAGTCCCACGGCAGGGGTGGGGTCCTTAAACTATGGCTACACCTTC. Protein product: CASSPTAGVGSLNYGYTF.

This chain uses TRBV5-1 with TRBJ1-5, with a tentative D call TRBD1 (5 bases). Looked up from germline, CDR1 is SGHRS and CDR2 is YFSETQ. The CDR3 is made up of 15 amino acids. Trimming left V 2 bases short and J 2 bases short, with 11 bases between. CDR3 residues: CASSFRVVGNQPQHF. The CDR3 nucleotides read TGCGCCAGCAGCTTCAGGGTGGTTGGCAATCAGCCCCAGCATTTT.

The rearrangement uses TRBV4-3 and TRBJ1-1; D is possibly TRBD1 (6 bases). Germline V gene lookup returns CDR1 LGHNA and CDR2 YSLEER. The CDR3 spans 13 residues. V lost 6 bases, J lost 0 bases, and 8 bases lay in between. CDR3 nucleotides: TGCGCCAGCAGACGGGACATGAACACTGAAGCTTTCTTT. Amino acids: CASRRDMNTEAFF.

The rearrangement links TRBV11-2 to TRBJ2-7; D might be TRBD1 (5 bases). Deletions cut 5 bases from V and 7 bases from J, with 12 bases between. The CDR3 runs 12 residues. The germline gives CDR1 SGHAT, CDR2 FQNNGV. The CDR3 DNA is TGTGCCAGCAGCCCAAGGGGTGGAGAGCAGTACTTC. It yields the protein CASSPRGGEQYF.

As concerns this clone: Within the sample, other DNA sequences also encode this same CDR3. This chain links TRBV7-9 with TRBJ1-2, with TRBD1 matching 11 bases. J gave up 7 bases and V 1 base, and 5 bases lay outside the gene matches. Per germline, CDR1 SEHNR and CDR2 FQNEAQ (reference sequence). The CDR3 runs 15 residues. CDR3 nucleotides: TGTGCCAGCAGCTTAGTAGGACAGGGGGCAGGTGGCTACACCTTC. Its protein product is CASSLVGQGAGGYTF. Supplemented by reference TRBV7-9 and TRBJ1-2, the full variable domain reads DTGVSQNPRHKITKRGQNVTFRCDPISEHNRLYWYRQTLGQGPEFLTYFQNEAQLEKSRLLSDRFSAERPKGSFSTLEIQRTEQGDSAMYLCASSLVGQGAGGYTFGSGTRLTVV.

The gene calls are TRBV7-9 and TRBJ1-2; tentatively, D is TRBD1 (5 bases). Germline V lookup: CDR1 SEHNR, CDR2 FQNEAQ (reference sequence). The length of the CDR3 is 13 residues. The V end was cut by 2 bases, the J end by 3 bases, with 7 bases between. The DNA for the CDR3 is TGTGCCAGCAGCTTATCGGGGGACTATGGCTACACCTTC. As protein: CASSLSGDYGYTF. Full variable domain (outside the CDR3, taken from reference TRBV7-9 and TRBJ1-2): DTGVSQNPRHKITKRGQNVTFRCDPISEHNRLYWYRQTLGQGPEFLTYFQNEAQLEKSRLLSDRFSAERPKGSFSTLEIQRTEQGDSAMYLCASSLSGDYGYTFGSGTRLTVV.

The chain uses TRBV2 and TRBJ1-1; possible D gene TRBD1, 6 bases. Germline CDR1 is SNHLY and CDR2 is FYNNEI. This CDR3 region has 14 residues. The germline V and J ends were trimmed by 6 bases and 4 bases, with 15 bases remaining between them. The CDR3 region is CASRKNRESTEAFF. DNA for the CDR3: TGTGCCAGCAGGAAAAACAGGGAGAGCACTGAAGCTTTCTTT.

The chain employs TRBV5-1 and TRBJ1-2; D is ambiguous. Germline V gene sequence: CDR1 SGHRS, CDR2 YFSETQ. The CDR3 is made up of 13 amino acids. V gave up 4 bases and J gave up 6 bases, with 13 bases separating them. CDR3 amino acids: CASSPNVGDGYTF. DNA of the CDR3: TGCGCCAGCAGCCCGAATGTGGGCGATGGCTACACCTTC.

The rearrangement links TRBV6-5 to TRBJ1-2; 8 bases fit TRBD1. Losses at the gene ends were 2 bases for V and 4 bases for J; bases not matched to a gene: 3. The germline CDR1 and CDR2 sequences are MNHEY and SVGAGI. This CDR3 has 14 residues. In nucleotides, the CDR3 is TGTGCCAGCAGTTACAACGACAGGGGCTATGGCTACACCTTC. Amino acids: CASSYNDRGYGYTF.

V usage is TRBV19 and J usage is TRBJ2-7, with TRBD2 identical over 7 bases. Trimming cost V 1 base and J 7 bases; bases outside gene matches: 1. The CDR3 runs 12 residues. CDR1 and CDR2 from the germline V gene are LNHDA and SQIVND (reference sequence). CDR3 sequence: CASSIGREEQYF. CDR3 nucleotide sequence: TGTGCCAGTAGTATAGGGCGGGAGGAGCAGTACTTC.

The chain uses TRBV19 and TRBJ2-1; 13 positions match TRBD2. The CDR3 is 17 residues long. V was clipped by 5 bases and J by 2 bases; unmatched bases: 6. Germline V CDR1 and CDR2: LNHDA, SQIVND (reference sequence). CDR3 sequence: CASSPRTSGSAYNEQFF. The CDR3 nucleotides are TGTGCCAGTAGTCCACGGACTAGCGGGAGTGCCTACAATGAGCAGTTCTTC. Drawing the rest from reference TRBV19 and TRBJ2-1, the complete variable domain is DGGITQSPKYLFRKEGQNVTLSCEQNLNHDAMYWYRQDPGQGLRLIYYSQIVNDFQKGDIAEGYSVSREKKESFPLTVTSAQKNPTAFYLCASSPRTSGSAYNEQFFGPGTRLTVL.

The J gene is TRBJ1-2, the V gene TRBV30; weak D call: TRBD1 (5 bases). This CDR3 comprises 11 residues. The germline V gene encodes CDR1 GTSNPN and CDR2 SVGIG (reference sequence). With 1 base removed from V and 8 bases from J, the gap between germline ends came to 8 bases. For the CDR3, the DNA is TGTGCCTGGAGTGCAGGGTCCGGCTACACCTTC. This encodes CAWSAGSGYTF.

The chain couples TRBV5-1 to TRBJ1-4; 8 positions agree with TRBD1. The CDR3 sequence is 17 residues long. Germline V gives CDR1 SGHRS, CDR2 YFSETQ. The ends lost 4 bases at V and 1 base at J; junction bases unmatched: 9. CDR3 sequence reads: CASSTGGTSGTNEKLFF. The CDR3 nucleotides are TGCGCCAGCAGCACAGGGGGGACGTCAGGAACTAATGAAAAACTGTTTTTT.

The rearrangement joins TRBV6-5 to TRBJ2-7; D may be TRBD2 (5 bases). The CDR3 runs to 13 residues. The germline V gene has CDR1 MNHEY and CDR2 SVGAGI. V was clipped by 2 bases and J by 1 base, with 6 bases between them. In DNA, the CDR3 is TGTGCCAGCAGTTACGGGGAGTCCTACGAGCAGTACTTC. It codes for CASSYGESYEQYF.

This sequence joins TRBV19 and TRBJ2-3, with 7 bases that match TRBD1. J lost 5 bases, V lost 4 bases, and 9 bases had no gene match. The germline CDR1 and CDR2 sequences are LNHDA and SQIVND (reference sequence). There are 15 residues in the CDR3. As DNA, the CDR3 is TGTGCCAGTAGTACCGGGACAGCTGGCATAGATACGCAGTATTTT. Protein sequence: CASSTGTAGIDTQYF. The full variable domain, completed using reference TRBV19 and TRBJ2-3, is DGGITQSPKYLFRKEGQNVTLSCEQNLNHDAMYWYRQDPGQGLRLIYYSQIVNDFQKGDIAEGYSVSREKKESFPLTVTSAQKNPTAFYLCASSTGTAGIDTQYFGPGTRLTVL.

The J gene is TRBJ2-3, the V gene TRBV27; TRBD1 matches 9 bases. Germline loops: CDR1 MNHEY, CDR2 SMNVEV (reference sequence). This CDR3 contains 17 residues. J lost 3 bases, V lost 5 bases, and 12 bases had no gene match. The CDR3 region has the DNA TGTGCCAGCAGTGTACAGGGGGCCCTAGTGAGGACAGATACGCAGTATTTT. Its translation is CASSVQGALVRTDTQYF.

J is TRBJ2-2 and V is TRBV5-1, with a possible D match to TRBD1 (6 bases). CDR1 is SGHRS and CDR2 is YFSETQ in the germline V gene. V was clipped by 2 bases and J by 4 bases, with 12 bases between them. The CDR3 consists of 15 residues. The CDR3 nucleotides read TGCGCCAGCAGCTTACAAGGCAGGGGCACCGGGGAGCTGTTTTTT. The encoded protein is CASSLQGRGTGELFF.

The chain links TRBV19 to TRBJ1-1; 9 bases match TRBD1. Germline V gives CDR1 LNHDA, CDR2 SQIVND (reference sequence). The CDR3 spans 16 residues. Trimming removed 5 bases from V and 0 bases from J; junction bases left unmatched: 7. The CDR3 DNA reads TGTGCCAGTAGTCCGCGGACAGGGGTCCTGAACACTGAAGCTTTCTTT. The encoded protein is CASSPRTGVLNTEAFF.

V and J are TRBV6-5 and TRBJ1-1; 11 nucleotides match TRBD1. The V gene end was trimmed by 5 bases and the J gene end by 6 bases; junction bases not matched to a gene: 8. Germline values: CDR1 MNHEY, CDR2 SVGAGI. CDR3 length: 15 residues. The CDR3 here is CASSGWTGGRSEAFF. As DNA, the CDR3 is TGTGCCAGCAGTGGCTGGACAGGGGGCAGGTCTGAAGCTTTCTTT.

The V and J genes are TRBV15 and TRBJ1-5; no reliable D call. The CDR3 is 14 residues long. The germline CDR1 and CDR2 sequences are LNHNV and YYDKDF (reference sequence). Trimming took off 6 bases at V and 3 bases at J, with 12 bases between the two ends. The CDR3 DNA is TGTGCCACCAGACTGCGGGAGCTCAATCAGCCCCAGCATTTT. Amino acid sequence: CATRLRELNQPQHF.

The CDR3 coding sequence is TGTGCCAGCGGCTTCCGTTCCCATGAGGCCCAGGATACGCAGTATTTT. Translated: CASGFRSHEAQDTQYF. The chain employs TRBV2 and TRBJ2-3; D call uncertain. Per germline, CDR1 SNHLY and CDR2 FYNNEI. This CDR3 contains 16 residues. V lost 8 bases and J lost 6, with 24 bases in between.

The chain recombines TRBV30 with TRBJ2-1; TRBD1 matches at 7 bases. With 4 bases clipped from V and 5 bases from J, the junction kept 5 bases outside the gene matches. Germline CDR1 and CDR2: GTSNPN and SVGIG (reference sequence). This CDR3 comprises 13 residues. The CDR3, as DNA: TGTGCCTGGACGGACAGGAGAAACAATGAGCAGTTCTTC. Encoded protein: CAWTDRRNNEQFF.